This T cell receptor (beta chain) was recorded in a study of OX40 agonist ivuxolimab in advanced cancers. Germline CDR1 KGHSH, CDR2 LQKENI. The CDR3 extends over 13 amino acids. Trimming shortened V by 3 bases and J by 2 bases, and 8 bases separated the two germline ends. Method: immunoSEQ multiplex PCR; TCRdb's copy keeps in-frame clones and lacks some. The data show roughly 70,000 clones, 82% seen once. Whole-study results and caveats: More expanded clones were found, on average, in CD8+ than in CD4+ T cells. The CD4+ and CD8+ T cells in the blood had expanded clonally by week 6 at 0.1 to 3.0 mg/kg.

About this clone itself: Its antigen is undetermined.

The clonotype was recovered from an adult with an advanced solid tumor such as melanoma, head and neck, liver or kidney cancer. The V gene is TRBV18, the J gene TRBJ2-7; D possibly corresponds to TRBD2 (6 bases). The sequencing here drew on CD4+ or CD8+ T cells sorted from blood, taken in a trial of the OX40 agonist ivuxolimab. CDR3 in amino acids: CASSPGLTYEQYV. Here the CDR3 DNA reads TGTGCCAGCTCACCGGGACTCACCTACGAGCAGTACGTC.